This T cell receptor (beta chain) was captured in a study of blood T cell repertoires in COVID-19. Across the study: Sources were T cells, B-cell-depleted T cells, or PBMCs; the material itself was cDNA or gDNA.

Assay used: immunoSEQ multiplex PCR; TCRdb lists only in-frame clones, some missing. Of about 160,000 clones in the sample, about 83% were seen once. The germline V and J ends were trimmed by 6 bases and 8 bases, with 16 bases remaining between them. The germline V gene encodes CDR1 MNHEY and CDR2 SVGAGI. The CDR3 length is 14 residues. The clonotype comes from a man between 65 and 79 years old who had recovered from COVID-19. Sequencing was performed on peripheral blood. This sequence joins TRBV6-5 and TRBJ1-4; no clear D gene. CDR3 sequence reads: CASSRILGEEKLFF. The CDR3 DNA reads TGTGCCAGCAGCCGGATATTGGGAGAAGAAAAACTGTTTTTT.